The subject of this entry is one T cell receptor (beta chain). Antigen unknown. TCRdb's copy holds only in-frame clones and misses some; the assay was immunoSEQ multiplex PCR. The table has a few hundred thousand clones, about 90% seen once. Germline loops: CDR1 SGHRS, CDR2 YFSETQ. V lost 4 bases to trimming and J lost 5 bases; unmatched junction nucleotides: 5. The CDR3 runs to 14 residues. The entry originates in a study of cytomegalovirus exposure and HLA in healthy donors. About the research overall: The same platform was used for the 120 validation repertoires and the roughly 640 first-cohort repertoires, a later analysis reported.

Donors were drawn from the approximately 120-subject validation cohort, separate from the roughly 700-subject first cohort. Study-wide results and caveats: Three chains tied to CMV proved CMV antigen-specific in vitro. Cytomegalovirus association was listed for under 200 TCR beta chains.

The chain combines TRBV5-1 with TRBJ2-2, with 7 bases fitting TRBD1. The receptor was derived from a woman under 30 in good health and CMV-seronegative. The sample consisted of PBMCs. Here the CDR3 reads CASSGGQMTGELFF. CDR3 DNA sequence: TGCGCCAGCAGCGGGGGACAGATGACCGGGGAGCTGTTTTTT.